This TCR beta chain was captured in a study of blood T cell repertoires in COVID-19. V shed 4 bases and J shed 11 bases, with 17 bases lying between them. The CDR3 is 13 residues long. CDR1 LNHDA and CDR2 SQIVND come from the germline V gene (reference sequence). The method was immunoSEQ multiplex PCR; TCRdb's version includes in-frame clones alone and lacks a portion of them. The data show 250,000 to 300,000 clones, with roughly 93% seen just once and 2.3% held by the top ten. The sequenced material came from PBMCs or T cells enriched from blood (not recorded which). V is TRBV19 and J is TRBJ1-1, with D possibly TRBD1 on 6 matching bases. This sequence was found in a woman aged 40 to 49 with acute COVID-19. In DNA form, the CDR3 reads TGTGCCAGTAGTAGGAGACAGGTCCCGGGGGCTTTCTTT. Translating it yields CASSRRQVPGAFF.